The 23 T cell receptor beta chains given below trace back to one sample, sequenced in a study of blood T cell repertoires in COVID-19. Clones were read by immunoSEQ multiplex PCR, and TCRdb kept only the in-frame ones, dropping some. The sample gives about 170,000 clones, about four fifths of which show up once; around 3.6% is in the top ten. Sequenced material: PBMCs or T cells enriched from blood (not recorded which). The receptors originated from a woman aged 45-65 years in a cohort exposed to, infected with or recovered from COVID-19 (not recorded which).

The chain uses TRBV9 and TRBJ1-2; 7 positions match TRBD1. Germline CDR1 and CDR2: SGDLS and YYNGEE. Trimming cost V 2 bases and J 0 bases; bases outside gene matches: 7. The length of the CDR3 is 16 residues. The CDR3 sequence: CASSVSQGRTNYGYTF. CDR3 sequence (DNA): TGTGCCAGCAGCGTTTCACAGGGGCGGACTAACTATGGCTACACCTTC.

The CDR3 is CASSLDTGMGSPLHF. The CDR3, as DNA: TGTGCCAGCAGCTTAGACACAGGGATGGGGTCACCCCTCCACTTT. The chain uses TRBV5-4 and TRBJ1-6, with D possibly TRBD1 on 6 matching bases. With 2 bases removed from V and 10 bases from J, the gap between germline ends came to 16 bases. The CDR3 runs 15 residues. From germline, CDR1 is SGHNT and CDR2 YYREEE (reference sequence).

The V and J genes are TRBV24-1 and TRBJ2-5, with D unclear. With 5 bases removed from V and 3 bases from J, the gap between germline ends came to 9 bases. From germline, CDR1 is KGHDR and CDR2 SFDVKD. The CDR3 is 13 amino acids. The CDR3 coding sequence is TGTGCCACCAGTGGCACAGTCAAAGAGACCCAGTACTTC. It codes for CATSGTVKETQYF.

This clone occurred once. V and J are TRBV5-8 and TRBJ1-5, with D uncertain. This CDR3 is 14 amino acids long. Germline values: CDR1 SGHTS, CDR2 YDEGEE. The V end was cut by 1 base, the J end by 4 bases, with 9 bases between. The CDR3 spells CASSLITRNQPQHF. DNA of the CDR3: TGTGCCAGCAGCTTGATCACAAGAAATCAGCCCCAGCATTTT. The whole variable domain, remainder taken from reference TRBV5-8 and TRBJ1-5, is EAGVTQSPTHLIKTRGQQATLRCSPISGHTSVYWYQQALGLGLQFLLWYDEGEERNRGNFPPRFSGRQFPNYSSELNVNALELEDSALYLCASSLITRNQPQHFGDGTRLSIL.

The chain employs TRBV19 and TRBJ2-2, with TRBD1 as a possible D gene (6 bases). This CDR3 has 13 residues. Germline CDR1 reads LNHDA; CDR2 reads SQIVND (reference sequence). With 4 bases removed from V and 6 bases from J, the gap between germline ends came to 9 bases. CDR3 nucleotide sequence: TGTGCCAGTAGTAACAGGGTCGCCGGGGAGCTGTTTTTT. This translates into CASSNRVAGELFF.

This clone was found once. The chain joins TRBV11-3 to TRBJ2-7; TRBD1 might be the D (5 bases). The CDR3 loop spans 13 amino acids. The ends were cut back, 2 bases at V and 0 bases at J, with 5 bases in the middle. Germline V gene lookup returns CDR1 SGHNT and CDR2 YENEEA. The chain's CDR3 is CASSLRGSYEQYF. The CDR3 DNA sequence: TGTGCCAGCAGCTTAAGGGGCTCCTACGAGCAGTACTTC. The full variable domain, with the rest looked up from reference TRBV11-3 and TRBJ2-7, is EAGVVQSPRYKIIEKKQPVAFWCNPISGHNTLYWYLQNLGQGPELLIRYENEEAVDDSQLPKDRFSAERLKGVDSTLKIQPAELGDSAVYLCASSLRGSYEQYFGPGTRLTVT.

Only one count was recorded for this clone. V usage is TRBV4-2 and J usage is TRBJ2-3; 9 bases match TRBD2. The CDR3 has 17 residues. V shed 0 bases and J 1 base; nucleotides not matched to a gene: 5. The germline V gene has CDR1 LGHNA and CDR2 YNFKEQ. Here the CDR3 DNA reads TGTGCCAGCAGCCAAGATGTCCCTAGCGGGGGCACAGATACGCAGTATTTT. This sequence encodes CASSQDVPSGGTDTQYF.

The rearrangement links TRBV7-9 to TRBJ1-6, with no clear D. Germline CDR1 SEHNR, CDR2 FQNEAQ (reference sequence). CDR3 size: 13 residues. Between the trimmed V and J ends, which lost 5 bases and 9 bases, there was a span of 11 bases. In nucleotides, the CDR3 is TGTGCCAGCAGCCTGCCGGGTCTTTCACCCCTCCACTTT. This translates into CASSLPGLSPLHF. Full variable domain (outside the CDR3, taken from reference TRBV7-9 and TRBJ1-6): DTGVSQNPRHKITKRGQNVTFRCDPISEHNRLYWYRQTLGQGPEFLTYFQNEAQLEKSRLLSDRFSAERPKGSFSTLEIQRTEQGDSAMYLCASSLPGLSPLHFGNGTRLTVT.

This clone appeared once. The genes are TRBV7-2 and TRBJ2-5; TRBD2 matches at 7 bases. Germline V gene data show CDR1 as SGHTA and CDR2 as FQGNSA. This CDR3 region has 14 residues. Losses at the gene ends were 4 bases for V and 4 bases for J; bases not matched to a gene: 6. The CDR3 sequence: CASSSLAFGETQYF. CDR3 coding DNA: TGTGCCAGCAGCTCACTAGCGTTTGGAGAGACCCAGTACTTC.

CDR3 DNA sequence: TGTGCCAGCCTGGACAGGGCATCAGGGCAGCCCCAGCATTTT. Its protein product is CASLDRASGQPQHF. The chain uses TRBV19 and TRBJ1-5; 8 bases are shared with TRBD1. The CDR3 loop spans 14 amino acids. J lost 7 bases, V lost 9 bases, and 11 bases had no gene match. The V gene's germline CDR1 is LNHDA and CDR2 SQIVND (reference sequence).

The rearrangement links TRBV4-2 to TRBJ1-1, with D perhaps TRBD1 (5 bases). The CDR3 is made up of 15 amino acids. The germline gives CDR1 LGHNA, CDR2 YNFKEQ. The V end lost 4 bases, the J end lost 5 bases, and 17 bases lay between the germline ends. The CDR3 spells CASSPGDAGKTEAFF. The CDR3 bases are TGTGCCAGCAGCCCGGGTGACGCAGGGAAAACTGAAGCTTTCTTT.

A few counts support this clone. The chain couples TRBV18 to TRBJ1-5; TRBD1 matches at 9 bases. V was clipped by 2 bases and J by 3 bases; unmatched bases: 11. Looked up from germline, CDR1 is KGHSH and CDR2 is LQKENI. The CDR3 loop spans 18 amino acids. The CDR3 reads CASSPEPPGQGYNQPQHF. For the CDR3, the DNA is TGTGCCAGCTCACCAGAGCCGCCTGGACAGGGGTACAATCAGCCCCAGCATTTT.

The chain links TRBV5-6 to TRBJ1-5; D is perhaps TRBD1 (6 bases). The CDR3 totals 14 residues. Germline V gene lookup returns CDR1 SGHDT and CDR2 YYEEEE. Trimming removed 1 base from V and 5 bases from J, with 10 bases in between. In nucleotides, the CDR3 is TGTGCCAGCAGCTTGTCAGGGGTTGATCAGCCCCAGCATTTT. It encodes CASSLSGVDQPQHF.

This clone has only a few counts. The gene calls are TRBV29-1 and TRBJ2-1; TRBD2 matches 11 bases. V dropped 5 bases and J dropped 6; count of bases not matched to a gene: 3. Germline-derived CDR1 and CDR2 are SQVTM and ANQGSEA. The CDR3 extends over 13 amino acids. Here the CDR3 DNA reads TGCAGCGTTCCCGGACTAGCGGGCAATGAGCAGTTCTTC. Its translation: CSVPGLAGNEQFF.

The gene calls are TRBV7-3 and TRBJ1-1, with TRBD1 as a possible D gene (6 bases). Trimming removed 1 base at V and 2 bases at J, with 20 bases between. This CDR3 is built from 18 residues. Germline V gives CDR1 SGHTA, CDR2 FQGTGA. This chain's CDR3 is CASSLNGLSRGVNTEAFF. CDR3 coding DNA: TGTGCCAGCAGCTTAAATGGCCTGAGCAGGGGAGTTAACACTGAAGCTTTCTTT.

The chain combines TRBV7-3 with TRBJ2-1; 9 nucleotides agree with TRBD1. After removal of 0 bases from V and 7 bases from J, the junction contained 10 bases not matched to a gene. CDR3 length: 17 residues. Germline values: CDR1 SGHTA, CDR2 FQGTGA. DNA for the CDR3: TGTGCCAGCAGCTTAACGGGGTTGTGGGACAGGGTAAATGAGCAGTTCTTC. Protein: CASSLTGLWDRVNEQFF.

This clone came up a few times. This chain uses TRBV19 with TRBJ1-1; TRBD1 aligns across 7 bases. Germline CDR1 and CDR2: LNHDA and SQIVND (reference sequence). J lost 0 bases, V lost 9 bases, and 10 bases had no gene match. CDR3 length: 15 amino acids. The chain's CDR3 is CASMRQGSLNTEAFF. The CDR3 nucleotides read TGTGCCAGCATGAGACAGGGAAGTCTGAACACTGAAGCTTTCTTT. Using reference TRBV19 and TRBJ1-1 for the parts outside the CDR3, the full variable domain is DGGITQSPKYLFRKEGQNVTLSCEQNLNHDAMYWYRQDPGQGLRLIYYSQIVNDFQKGDIAEGYSVSREKKESFPLTVTSAQKNPTAFYLCASMRQGSLNTEAFFGQGTRLTVV.

The chain uses TRBV5-4 and TRBJ2-3; the D gene is possibly TRBD1 (6 bases). V lost 6 bases and J lost 0, with 17 bases in between. CDR3 size: 16 residues. CDR1 is SGHNT, CDR2 YYREEE, per germline (reference sequence). The CDR3 DNA reads as TGTGCCAGCACCCCCGGACAGTTTCTGAGCACAGATACGCAGTATTTT. Translated: CASTPGQFLSTDTQYF.

A few counts support this clone. This chain uses TRBV11-3 with TRBJ2-2; 10 bases are a match to TRBD2. The CDR3 runs to 15 residues. V lost 5 bases and J lost 6; bases outside the gene matches: 6. Per germline, CDR1 SGHNT and CDR2 YENEEA. The CDR3 loop reads CASSQGSGRAGELFF. CDR3 DNA sequence: TGTGCCAGCAGCCAGGGGAGCGGGAGGGCCGGGGAGCTGTTTTTT.

The V call is TRBV5-6, the J call TRBJ2-3; 8 nucleotides match TRBD2. J gave up 4 bases and V 1 base, and 8 bases lay outside the gene matches. CDR3 length equals 16 residues. CDR1 SGHDT and CDR2 YYEEEE come from the germline V gene. The CDR3 loop is CASSLYPGRAADTQYF. Written as DNA, the CDR3 is TGTGCCAGCAGCTTGTACCCCGGGAGGGCCGCAGATACGCAGTATTTT.

The CDR3 DNA sequence: TGTGCCAGCGGGGACAGGGGCCCCCTGGCCCAGCATTTT. Encoded protein: CASGDRGPLAQHF. The chain combines TRBV2 with TRBJ1-5, with 10 bases aligning to TRBD1. Germline values: CDR1 SNHLY, CDR2 FYNNEI. The CDR3 is 13 residues long. The trim removed 8 bases at V and 11 bases at J, leaving 9 bases unmatched.

The chain couples TRBV5-8 to TRBJ2-7; TRBD1 matches at 7 bases. The CDR3 has 17 residues. CDR1 is SGHTS and CDR2 is YDEGEE in the germline V gene. The V and J ends lost 7 bases and 4 bases, in that order; junction bases with no gene match: 20. CDR3 nucleotide sequence: TGTGCCAGCCAACGGTCCGGGGAAGGGGGCGAGTTGTACGAGCAGTACTTC. This sequence encodes CASQRSGEGGELYEQYF.

DNA for the CDR3: TGTGCCACCAGTGATTTACCGGGACTAGCGGGACTCCAAGAGACCCAGTACTTC. This encodes CATSDLPGLAGLQETQYF. V is TRBV24-1 and J is TRBJ2-5; 13 positions agree with TRBD2. The V segment lost 1 base and the J segment 1 base; nucleotides outside the gene matches: 5. The CDR3 extends over 18 amino acids. The V gene's germline CDR1 is KGHDR and CDR2 SFDVKD.